The 4 T cell receptor beta chains reported below all come from one sample, sequenced in a study of blood T cell repertoires in COVID-19. The assay was immunoSEQ multiplex PCR, and TCRdb's table has in-frame clones only and misses some. The table includes about 200,000 clones, approximately 91% detected once. Sequencing was carried out using peripheral blood. The receptors here all came from a man in his late teens or twenties with active or convalescent COVID-19.

V usage is TRBV5-5 and J usage is TRBJ2-7, with no clear D. There are 14 residues in the CDR3. V lost 0 bases, J lost 2 bases, and 9 bases lay in between. The germline CDR1 and CDR2 sequences are SGHKS and YYEKEE (reference sequence). CDR3 loop: CASSLAWQTYEQYF. CDR3 DNA: TGTGCCAGCAGCTTGGCATGGCAAACCTACGAGCAGTACTTC.

The rearrangement uses TRBV20-1 and TRBJ2-5, with 7 bases that match TRBD2. The CDR3 contains 12 residues. After removal of 3 bases from V and 4 bases from J, the junction contained 2 bases not matched to a gene. CDR1 is DFQATT, CDR2 SNEGSKA, per germline (reference sequence). The CDR3 spells CSASKRGETQYF. CDR3 sequence (DNA): TGCAGTGCTAGTAAGCGGGGAGAGACCCAGTACTTC.

The genes are TRBV9 and TRBJ2-1, with D possibly TRBD1 on 5 matching bases. This CDR3 is 14 amino acids long. Trimming took 3 bases from V and 7 from J, leaving 14 bases between them. The germline gives CDR1 SGDLS, CDR2 YYNGEE. The CDR3 reads CASSARQNGNEQFF. The CDR3 region has the DNA TGTGCCAGCAGCGCCCGACAGAATGGGAATGAGCAGTTCTTC.

In its sample, this clone was seen a few times. V usage is TRBV12-5 and J usage is TRBJ1-2; TRBD1 agrees at 7 bases. V lost 4 bases to trimming and J lost 4 bases; unmatched junction nucleotides: 3. This CDR3 comprises 13 residues. Germline V gives CDR1 LGHNT, CDR2 FRNRAP. The CDR3 DNA reads TGTGCTAGTGGTTCTTCAGGGGGCTATGGCTACACCTTC. Protein product: CASGSSGGYGYTF.